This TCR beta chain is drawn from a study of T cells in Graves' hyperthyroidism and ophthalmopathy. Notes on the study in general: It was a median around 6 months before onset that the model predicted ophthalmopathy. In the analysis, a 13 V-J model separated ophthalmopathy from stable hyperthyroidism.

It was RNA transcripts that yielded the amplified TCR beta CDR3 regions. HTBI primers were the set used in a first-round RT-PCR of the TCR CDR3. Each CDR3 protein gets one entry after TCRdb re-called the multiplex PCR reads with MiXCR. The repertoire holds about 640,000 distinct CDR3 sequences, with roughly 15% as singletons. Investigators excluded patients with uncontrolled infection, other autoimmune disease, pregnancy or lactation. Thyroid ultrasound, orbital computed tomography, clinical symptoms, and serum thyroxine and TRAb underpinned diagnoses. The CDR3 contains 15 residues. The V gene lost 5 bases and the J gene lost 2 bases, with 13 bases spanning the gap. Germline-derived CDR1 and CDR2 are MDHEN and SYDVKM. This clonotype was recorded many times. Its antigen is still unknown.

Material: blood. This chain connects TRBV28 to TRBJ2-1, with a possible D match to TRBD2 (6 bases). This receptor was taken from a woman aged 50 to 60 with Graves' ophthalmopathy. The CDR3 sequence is CASSEAGGTYNEQFF. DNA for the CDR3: TGTGCCAGCAGTGAAGCGGGTGGTACCTACAATGAGCAGTTCTTC.